The next 12 T cell receptor beta chains were all read from a single sample in a study of T cell responses to AZD1222 COVID-19 vaccine (dated by TCRdb to about 2021). In light of the paper, this sample's time point label describes: baseline before first vaccination. The library was produced with the immunoSEQ multiplex PCR assay. TCRdb took over this immuneACCESS table, retaining in-frame rearrangements with V and J assigned. Such tables are incomplete; in checked studies, under half of the missing clones stem from an unresolved V gene, and the remainder is unexplained. The sample includes about 100,000 clones, with around nine tenths observed a single time. The ten largest clonotypes hold less than 25% of the sample. This specimen was peripheral blood, taken on day 0 of AZD1222 vaccination. All receptors come from an adult in good health.

The gene calls are TRBV6-5 and TRBJ1-4; D gene uncertain. The CDR3 is 15 residues long. The V gene's germline CDR1 is MNHEY and CDR2 SVGAGI. The V end was cut by 8 bases, the J end by 4 bases, with 17 bases between. CDR3 DNA sequence: TGTGCCAGCTTGATCGGTTCCAGCCTTAATGAAAAACTGTTTTTT. As protein: CASLIGSSLNEKLFF.

The J gene is TRBJ1-2, the V gene TRBV15; D is uncertain. This CDR3 region has 14 residues. The germline V gene has CDR1 LNHNV and CDR2 YYDKDF (reference sequence). Trimming took off 1 base at V and 7 bases at J, with 13 bases between the two ends. The DNA of the CDR3 is TGTGCCACCAGCAGAGGACCCACGCGTCGTGGCTACACCTTC. Encoded protein: CATSRGPTRRGYTF.

CDR3 nucleotides: TGCACCAGCAGCCAAGGTCCCTGGCGGGGGGGCCAAGAGACCCAGTACTTC. This codes for CTSSQGPWRGGQETQYF. V is TRBV1 and J is TRBJ2-5; TRBD2, the table's D call, was not compared with the DNA. TRBV1 is a pseudogene. This CDR3 is built from 17 residues.

This sequence joins TRBV2 and TRBJ1-1; 10 bases are a match to TRBD1. Losses at the gene ends were 4 bases for V and 6 bases for J; bases not matched to a gene: 8. The germline V gene encodes CDR1 SNHLY and CDR2 FYNNEI. This CDR3 is 15 amino acids long. The CDR3 DNA is TGTGCCAGCAGTGTGGATTGGGACAGGGGCTCTGAAGCTTTCTTT. It encodes CASSVDWDRGSEAFF. Variable domain in full (rest from reference TRBV2 and TRBJ1-1): EPEVTQTPSHQVTQMGQEVILRCVPISNHLYFYWYRQILGQKVEFLVSFYNNEISEKSEIFDDQFSVERPDGSNFTLKIRSTKLEDSAMYFCASSVDWDRGSEAFFGQGTRLTVV.

This sequence joins TRBV7-7 and TRBJ2-1, with D possibly being TRBD1 (7 bases). Germline values: CDR1 SSHAT, CDR2 FNYEAQ (reference sequence). V dropped 1 base and J dropped 10 bases, with 23 bases sitting between them. The CDR3 loop spans 17 amino acids. The CDR3: CASSLGETGGGTEEQFF. The CDR3 bases are TGTGCCAGCAGCTTAGGAGAAACAGGTGGGGGGACAGAGGAGCAGTTCTTC.

The chain has TRBV19 and TRBJ1-6; the match to TRBD1 covers 8 bases. Unmatched junction bases numbered 11, after V lost 4 bases and J lost 6 bases. CDR3 length: 17 residues. Per the germline V gene, CDR1 is LNHDA and CDR2 is SQIVND (reference sequence). This chain's CDR3 is CASSTTQGASLNSPLHF. The CDR3 nucleotides read TGTGCCAGTAGTACAACTCAGGGGGCCTCGCTTAATTCACCCCTCCACTTT.

The chain has TRBV6-5 and TRBJ1-3; a possible D gene is TRBD1 (5 bases). V was pared by 4 bases and J by 2 bases, with 12 bases between. This CDR3 is built from 15 residues. The V gene's germline CDR1 is MNHEY and CDR2 SVGAGI. CDR3 amino acids: CASSFDSDTGNTIYF. Here the CDR3 DNA reads TGTGCCAGCAGTTTCGACAGTGATACTGGAAACACCATATATTTT.

In its sample, this clone was seen a few times. The rearrangement links TRBV10-3 to TRBJ1-2; D remains unclear. V shed 4 bases and J shed 6 bases, with 15 bases lying between them. CDR1 ENHRY and CDR2 SYGVKD come from the germline V gene. The length of the CDR3 is 14 residues. The CDR3 bases are TGTGCCATCAGTGCGGGTGGGGATTCAGATGGCTACACCTTC. It encodes CAISAGGDSDGYTF.

The chain has TRBV2 and TRBJ1-1; 8 bases match TRBD1. The CDR3 contains 15 residues. Trimming at V came to 7 bases and at J to 1 base, leaving 8 bases not matched to a gene. The germline gives CDR1 SNHLY, CDR2 FYNNEI. DNA for the CDR3: TGTGCCAGCACCAAGGAAGGACAGGGGAACACTGAAGCTTTCTTT. Protein: CASTKEGQGNTEAFF.

The gene calls are TRBV5-5 and TRBJ1-1; the D gene is possibly TRBD1 (5 bases). In germline, CDR1 is SGHKS, CDR2 YYEKEE (reference sequence). The ends were cut back, 6 bases at V and 2 bases at J, with 20 bases in the middle. CDR3 length: 16 amino acids. The CDR3 bases are TGTGCCAGCACCCCATGGGGTGGGACGGCTAACACTGAAGCTTTCTTT. It translates to CASTPWGGTANTEAFF.

V usage is TRBV7-8 and J usage is TRBJ2-7; D assignment may be TRBD1 or TRBD2 (5 bases each). Deletions cut 4 bases from V and 3 bases from J, with 13 bases between. This CDR3 is built from 14 residues. Germline CDR1 is SGHVS and CDR2 is FQNEAQ. The CDR3 bases are TGTGCCAGCAGCTCCTGGGGGTCACTCTACGAGCAGTACTTC. This encodes CASSSWGSLYEQYF.

The DNA for the CDR3 is TGTGCCAGCAGTGAAGGGTGGCCGGATCTCAGGATGTTCTTC. Translated, it gives CASSEGWPDLRMFF. J is TRBJ2-1 and V is TRBV2; D ambiguous. This CDR3 region has 14 residues. CDR1 SNHLY and CDR2 FYNNEI come from the germline V gene. V was shortened by 1 base and J by 15 bases, with 19 bases between the two germline ends.